This TCR beta chain comes out of a study of neurological immune-mediated disorders. V was clipped by 2 bases and J by 8 bases, with 13 bases between them. CDR1 MNHEY and CDR2 SVGAGI come from the germline V gene. The CDR3 runs to 14 residues. Many counts were recorded for this clonotype. A single record per CDR3 protein comes from TCRdb applying MiXCR to the 5' RACE reads. The sample has 55,000 to 70,000 distinct CDR3 sequences, roughly 10% seen once. Time point meaning: longitudinal time-point 1 (baseline). A total of 2 million PBMCs stored at -80 degrees C provided the unsorted libraries. Sequenced material: PBMCs. This TCR came from a male donor with HTLV-1-associated myelopathy (HAM/TSP). The chain recombines TRBV6-5 with TRBJ2-1, with TRBD1 as a possible D gene (5 bases). CDR3: CASSYRQGRDEQFF. The CDR3 nucleotides read TGTGCCAGCAGTTACCGCCAGGGTAGGGATGAGCAGTTCTTC.